This is a list of T cell receptor beta chains from one sample in a study of T cell responses to AZD1222 COVID-19 vaccine. TCRdb's copy holds only in-frame clones and misses some; the assay was immunoSEQ multiplex PCR. The sample lists 110,000 or so clones; around 90% were seen once. This material consisted of peripheral blood, taken 28 days after the second AZD1222 dose. Source of these receptors: an adult who received the AZD1222 COVID-19 vaccine. CDR3s include the opening cysteine and the closing phenylalanine or tryptophan. Each record gives: V gene, J gene, clone size, D gene, CDR3 DNA, CDR3 protein. The D gene is left open where the match is weak. The size of a clone is reported for some rows only, either as once, few or many, or as a class for expanded clones.

V gene: TRBV19; J gene: TRBJ2-7; clone size: .; D gene: .; CDR3 DNA: TGTGCCAGTAGTACGGGCACCCGCTACGAGCAGTACTTC; CDR3 protein: CASSTGTRYEQYF
V gene: TRBV15; J gene: TRBJ1-2; clone size: .; D gene: .; CDR3 DNA: TGTGCCACCAGCAGAGATGGGGGAGGGGACTATGGCTACACCTTC; CDR3 protein: CATSRDGGGDYGYTF
V gene: TRBV5-8; J gene: TRBJ1-1; clone size: .; D gene: TRBD1; CDR3 DNA: TGTGCCAGCAGCTTAGAGAGGGGACAGGGTTACGCTTTCTTT; CDR3 protein: CASSLERGQGYAFF
V gene: TRBV28; J gene: TRBJ1-2; clone size: .; D gene: .; CDR3 DNA: TGTGCCAGCAGTTTGCCGGGCTATGGCTACACCTTC; CDR3 protein: CASSLPGYGYTF
V gene: TRBV7-9; J gene: TRBJ2-2; clone size: .; D gene: TRBD2; CDR3 DNA: TGTGCCAGCAGCTTTGGACTAGCGGGAGATTCCGGGGAGCTGTTTTTT; CDR3 protein: CASSFGLAGDSGELFF
V gene: TRBV7-3; J gene: TRBJ2-1; clone size: few; D gene: TRBD2; CDR3 DNA: TGTGCCAGCAGCTTAACGGGATTAGCGGGGCCCATCTCTGTCGGCTACAATGAGCAGTTCTTC; CDR3 protein: CASSLTGLAGPISVGYNEQFF
V gene: TRBV11-2; J gene: TRBJ1-2; clone size: .; D gene: .; CDR3 DNA: TGTGCCAGCAGTAGAACAGGGAACGCTAACTATGGCTACACCTTC; CDR3 protein: CASSRTGNANYGYTF
V gene: TRBV2; J gene: TRBJ1-1; clone size: .; D gene: .; CDR3 DNA: TGTGCCAGCAGTGACTCGGACACCTTGAACACTGAAGCTTTCTTT; CDR3 protein: CASSDSDTLNTEAFF
V gene: TRBV14; J gene: TRBJ2-7; clone size: .; D gene: .; CDR3 DNA: TGTGCCAGCAGCCCTCCAAACCCGAGACAGAGCTACGAGCAGTACTTC; CDR3 protein: CASSPPNPRQSYEQYF
V gene: TRBV10-3; J gene: TRBJ1-2; clone size: .; D gene: .; CDR3 DNA: TGTGCCATCGAGGGGGGGGCTAACTATGGCTACACCTTC; CDR3 protein: CAIEGGANYGYTF
V gene: TRBV7-2; J gene: TRBJ2-6; clone size: .; D gene: .; CDR3 DNA: TGTGCCAGCAGCTTAGCGCCGGCCAACGTCCTGACTTTC; CDR3 protein: CASSLAPANVLTF
V gene: TRBV12-5; J gene: TRBJ2-7; clone size: .; D gene: .; CDR3 DNA: TGTGCTAGTGGTTTGGTCCCCTTGGGCAACTCCTACGAGCAGTACTTC; CDR3 protein: CASGLVPLGNSYEQYF
V gene: TRBV6-5; J gene: TRBJ2-7; clone size: few; D gene: TRBD1; CDR3 DNA: TGTGCCAGCAGTTATCTCCGGACAGGGGACGGGTACGAGCAGTACTTC; CDR3 protein: CASSYLRTGDGYEQYF
V gene: TRBV9; J gene: TRBJ2-7; clone size: .; D gene: .; CDR3 DNA: TGTGCCAGCAGCGTAGGTCGGGACCCATTCTACGAGCAGTACTTC; CDR3 protein: CASSVGRDPFYEQYF
V gene: TRBV28; J gene: TRBJ1-2; clone size: .; D gene: .; CDR3 DNA: TGTGCCAGCACTCCTCCCAAGGGGTTCCATGGCTACACCTTC; CDR3 protein: CASTPPKGFHGYTF
V gene: TRBV7-3; J gene: TRBJ2-1; clone size: .; D gene: .; CDR3 DNA: TGTGCCAGCAGCCTACGACTAGTAGCCACGGGTTCCTACAATGAGCAGTTCTTC; CDR3 protein: CASSLRLVATGSYNEQFF
V gene: TRBV3-1/TRBV3-2; J gene: TRBJ1-5; clone size: .; D gene: .; CDR3 DNA: TGTGCCAGCAGCCAACAGATTGGTCAGCCCCAGCATTTT; CDR3 protein: CASSQQIGQPQHF
V gene: TRBV7-2; J gene: TRBJ1-3; clone size: .; D gene: .; CDR3 DNA: TGTGCCAGCAGCTTAGGGCAGCTAGGAAACACCATATATTTT; CDR3 protein: CASSLGQLGNTIYF
V gene: TRBV24-1; J gene: TRBJ2-7; clone size: few; D gene: TRBD2; CDR3 DNA: TGTGCCACCAGCGACGGGGGGATCTACGAGCAGTACTTC; CDR3 protein: CATSDGGIYEQYF
V gene: TRBV28; J gene: TRBJ1-1; clone size: once; D gene: .; CDR3 DNA: TGTGCCAGCAGTGGTGCCCTGGGGGGCACTGAAGCTTTCTTT; CDR3 protein: CASSGALGGTEAFF
V gene: TRBV7-2; J gene: TRBJ1-3; clone size: .; D gene: .; CDR3 DNA: TGTGCCAGCAGCTTAAGGGCAGACTCTGGAAACACCATATATTTT; CDR3 protein: CASSLRADSGNTIYF
V gene: TRBV27; J gene: TRBJ1-4; clone size: once; D gene: .; CDR3 DNA: TGTGCCAGCAGTTTGTTGGGAGGTGAAAAACTGTTTTTT; CDR3 protein: CASSLLGGEKLFF
V gene: TRBV7-3; J gene: TRBJ2-3; clone size: .; D gene: TRBD2; CDR3 DNA: TGTGCCAGCAGCCTATTTAGCGGGGGGGAGAAAGATACGCAGTATTTT; CDR3 protein: CASSLFSGGEKDTQYF
V gene: TRBV4-2; J gene: TRBJ2-7; clone size: .; D gene: .; CDR3 DNA: TGTGCCAGCAGCCTGGGACTCGGGGGCTACGAGCAGTACTTC; CDR3 protein: CASSLGLGGYEQYF
V gene: TRBV5-6; J gene: TRBJ1-2; clone size: .; D gene: .; CDR3 DNA: TGTGCCAGCAGCTGGCCGGACAGCTCACGGGGTGGCTACACCTTC; CDR3 protein: CASSWPDSSRGGYTF
V gene: TRBV7-9; J gene: TRBJ2-3; clone size: .; D gene: TRBD2; CDR3 DNA: TGTGCCAGCAGCTTATTAGCGGGGGTCGATACGCAGTATTTT; CDR3 protein: CASSLLAGVDTQYF
V gene: TRBV27; J gene: TRBJ2-1; clone size: .; D gene: TRBD2; CDR3 DNA: TGTGCCAGCAGGCCCCCGACTAGCGGAGGTGAGCAGTTCTTC; CDR3 protein: CASRPPTSGGEQFF
V gene: TRBV30; J gene: TRBJ2-3; clone size: .; D gene: TRBD2; CDR3 DNA: TGTGCCTGGAGTCCTGGTATAGCGGGACACACAGATACGCAGTATTTT; CDR3 protein: CAWSPGIAGHTDTQYF
V gene: TRBV5-5; J gene: TRBJ2-1; clone size: .; D gene: .; CDR3 DNA: TGTGCCAGCAGCTTAGAGGCCTGGCAGTTCTTC; CDR3 protein: CASSLEAWQFF
V gene: TRBV4-1; J gene: TRBJ1-5; clone size: .; D gene: TRBD1; CDR3 DNA: TGCGCCAGCAGCCAGGCATCCGGGACAGGGAATCAGCCCCAGCATTTT; CDR3 protein: CASSQASGTGNQPQHF
V gene: TRBV5-1; J gene: TRBJ1-5; clone size: .; D gene: TRBD1; CDR3 DNA: TGCGCCAGCAGCTTGGTGCCCGGGACAGATAGCAATCAGCCCCAGCATTTT; CDR3 protein: CASSLVPGTDSNQPQHF
V gene: TRBV9; J gene: TRBJ2-1; clone size: .; D gene: TRBD2; CDR3 DNA: TGTGCCAGCAGCGCGACTAGCGGGGTATACAATGAGCAGTTCTTC; CDR3 protein: CASSATSGVYNEQFF
V gene: TRBV30; J gene: TRBJ1-6; clone size: .; D gene: .; CDR3 DNA: TGTGCCTGGACCGGGGAGCATTTCTATAATTCACCCCTCCACTTT; CDR3 protein: CAWTGEHFYNSPLHF